The sequence of this T cell receptor beta chain was determined in a study of esophageal squamous cell carcinoma under preoperative chemotherapy. On the study more broadly: Both tumor-infiltrating lymphocytes and peripheral blood T cells were profiled.

Documented time point: before preoperative PTX-NDP chemotherapy. A note on this clonotype: Its antigen is still unknown.

From the PCR reads, TCRdb called clonotypes with MiXCR, one entry per CDR3 protein. This table has just over 30,000 distinct CDR3 sequences, roughly half appearing once. Study-wide points: Paclitaxel-nedaplatin therapy caused immediate, substantial clonotype frequency changes.

This receptor was taken from a human donor with esophageal squamous cell carcinoma. The donor label of this sample is uncertain. This sample was obtained from a patient given preoperative chemotherapy.

CDR3 amino acids: CASSLGRPGVNNEQFF. The CDR3 coding sequence is TGTGCCAGCAGCTTAGGACGCCCTGGCGTGAACAATGAGCAGTTCTTC. The chain employs TRBV7-2 and TRBJ2-1; D remains ambiguous. The CDR3 spans 16 residues. From germline, CDR1 is SGHTA and CDR2 FQGNSA. The V and J ends lost 1 base and 5 bases respectively, with 15 bases between them. The complete variable domain, with remaining parts taken from reference TRBV7-2 and TRBJ2-1, reads GAGVSQSPSNKVTEKGKDVELRCDPISGHTALYWYRQSLGQGLEFLIYFQGNSAPDKSGLPSDRFSAERTGGSVSTLTIQRTQQEDSAVYLCASSLGRPGVNNEQFFGPGTRLTVL.